These 25 T cell receptor beta chains originate from one sample sequenced in a study of T cells after yellow fever vaccination (dated by TCRdb to between 2018 and 2021). This specimen's treatment or condition label, per the study, means: live attenuated yellow fever vaccine strain. Library generation was performed with 5' RACE. Instrument used: Illumina HiSeq 2500. The raw public data were reprocessed by TCRdb itself: fastp quality trimming at Q25, MiXCR clonotype calling, in-frame beta chains only. Each entry merges the rows of one CDR3 protein and shows their most common DNA and genes. This sample gives some 350,000 distinct CDR3 sequences in total; over 8% of them show up just once. The top ten clonotypes cover approximately 18% of the sample. Sequenced here: PBMCs, sampled on the day of the first yellow fever vaccination. The receptors here all came from a man between 18 and 35 years old who received the YFV17D yellow fever vaccine.

This clonotype has just a few counts. The rearrangement links TRBV4-3 to TRBJ1-5, with TRBD1 as a possible D gene (5 bases). CDR1 is LGHNA, CDR2 YSLEER, per germline. V dropped 0 bases and J dropped 6 bases, with 15 bases sitting between them. The CDR3 loop spans 16 amino acids. The CDR3, as DNA: TGCGCCAGCAGCCAAGATGAGAGGGTGGGGGTTCAGCCCCAGCATTTT. This codes for CASSQDERVGVQPQHF.

This clonotype was observed at least ten times. The chain links TRBV2 to TRBJ1-3; D unresolved. From germline, CDR1 is SNHLY and CDR2 FYNNEI. The CDR3 length is 13 residues. The V end was cut by 7 bases, the J end by 0 bases, with 7 bases between. CDR3 amino acids: CASTSYSGNTIYF. CDR3 nucleotides: TGTGCCAGCACCAGTTACTCTGGAAACACCATATATTTT.

The rearrangement joins TRBV7-9 to TRBJ2-1; 7 bases line up with TRBD1. The germline V gene encodes CDR1 SEHNR and CDR2 FQNEAQ (reference sequence). Trimming at V came to 5 bases and at J to 3 bases, leaving 7 bases not matched to a gene. The CDR3 spans 15 residues. In DNA form, the CDR3 reads TGTGCCAGCAGCCTCCGGACAGGAGACTACAATGAGCAGTTCTTC. This encodes CASSLRTGDYNEQFF.

This clonotype was detected many times. The chain uses TRBV25-1 and TRBJ2-1; 7 positions match TRBD1. Germline values: CDR1 MGHDK, CDR2 SYGVNS. This CDR3 is 12 amino acids long. Trimming cost V 4 bases and J 8 bases; bases outside gene matches: 2. CDR3 nucleotides: TGTGCCAGCAGTGGCAGGGGGTATGAGCAGTTCTTC. It translates to CASSGRGYEQFF.

This clonotype occurred many times. The chain couples TRBV6-6 to TRBJ1-6, with no clear D. This CDR3 is built from 13 residues. Trimming pared 5 bases from V and 10 bases from J, leaving 12 bases between. CDR1 and CDR2 (germline): MNHNY, SVGAGI (reference sequence). The CDR3 bases are TGTGCCAGCAGTCAGACGGTGGGGTCACCCCTCCACTTT. Its translation: CASSQTVGSPLHF.

This clonotype was observed many times. The CDR3 bases are TGTGCCAGCAGCTTGAAGCGGGGGGGCCTCGATGAGCAGTTCTTC. This sequence encodes CASSLKRGGLDEQFF. The chain is built from TRBV7-9 and TRBJ2-1; 10 bases agree with TRBD2. The CDR3 has 15 residues. The V gene end was trimmed by 3 bases and the J gene end by 8 bases; junction bases not matched to a gene: 7. Germline V lookup: CDR1 SEHNR, CDR2 FQNEAQ (reference sequence).

In its sample, this clonotype was seen a few times. The rearrangement uses TRBV7-2 and TRBJ2-7; a possible D gene is TRBD1 (5 bases). The CDR3 extends over 15 amino acids. Trimming shortened V by 2 bases and J by 5 bases, and 16 bases separated the two germline ends. Germline CDR1 reads SGHTA; CDR2 reads FQGNSA. In nucleotides, the CDR3 is TGTGCCAGCAGCTTATGGGAAGGGGTAAGGAACGAGCAGTACTTC. Translated: CASSLWEGVRNEQYF.

This clonotype has just a few counts. This chain joins TRBV28 and TRBJ2-7; the D gene is possibly TRBD2 (5 bases). There are 14 residues in the CDR3. The germline V and J ends were trimmed by 7 bases and 0 bases, with 13 bases remaining between them. Germline-derived CDR1 and CDR2 are MDHEN and SYDVKM. CDR3 sequence (DNA): TGTGCCAGCAAAGCCGTTGGGAGCTCCTACGAGCAGTACTTC. As protein: CASKAVGSSYEQYF.

At least ten counts were recorded for this clonotype. This rearrangement joins TRBV14 to TRBJ2-1; perhaps TRBD1 as D (6 bases). Trimming shortened V by 4 bases and J by 8 bases, and 18 bases separated the two germline ends. The CDR3 is made up of 15 amino acids. Germline V gene data show CDR1 as SGHDN and CDR2 as FVKESK. The CDR3 is CASSPLGWGLDEQFF. CDR3 DNA sequence: TGTGCCAGCAGCCCCCTTGGGTGGGGGCTGGATGAGCAGTTCTTC.

This clonotype has more than one count but fewer than ten. The genes are TRBV6-2 or TRBV6-3 and TRBJ1-6, with TRBD1 matching 9 bases. Germline V gene sequence: CDR1 MNHEY, CDR2 SVGEGT. The junction had 9 bases not matched to a gene; V was cut back by 6 bases and J by 9 bases. The CDR3 runs 15 residues. The CDR3 loop reads CASRPIRQGVSPLHF. CDR3 in DNA: TGTGCCAGCAGGCCGATACGACAGGGGGTTTCACCCCTCCACTTT.

The chain recombines TRBV4-2 with TRBJ1-4, with D uncertain. There are 13 residues in the CDR3. CDR1 is LGHNA, CDR2 YNFKEQ, per germline. Trimming removed 5 bases at V and 3 bases at J, with 7 bases between. CDR3 amino acids: CASSRWANEKLFF. In DNA form, the CDR3 reads TGTGCCAGCAGCAGGTGGGCTAATGAAAAACTGTTTTTT.

This clonotype was detected only a few times. The genes are TRBV9 and TRBJ2-7; TRBD1 is a possible D gene (5 bases). Trimming shortened V by 0 bases and J by 3 bases, and 16 bases separated the two germline ends. The germline V gene has CDR1 SGDLS and CDR2 YYNGEE. The CDR3 is 16 residues long. The CDR3 sequence: CASSVEVGPNFYEQYF. The CDR3 DNA follows: TGTGCCAGCAGCGTAGAAGTGGGGCCGAACTTCTACGAGCAGTACTTC.

A few counts support this clonotype. The V gene is TRBV25-1, the J gene TRBJ1-4, with D maybe TRBD1 (5 bases). V gave up 3 bases and J gave up 4 bases, with 30 bases separating them. CDR3 size: 21 residues. From germline, CDR1 is MGHDK and CDR2 SYGVNS. This chain's CDR3 is CASSDHRRVSPVGRGNEKLFF. The CDR3 DNA sequence: TGTGCCAGCAGTGATCATCGGCGTGTCAGTCCCGTGGGTAGGGGTAATGAAAAACTGTTTTTT.

There are a few counts of this clonotype. At one of its ends the junction is not consistent with the germline gene, which may arise from a read error. The rearrangement joins TRBV5-1 to TRBJ1-2; 7 bases match TRBD1. CDR3 length: 15 amino acids. The germline CDR1 and CDR2 sequences are SGHRS and YFSETQ. CDR3 coding DNA: TGCGCCAGCAGCTACGGTGAGGGGGCGAACTATCGCTACACCTTC. This translates into CASSYGEGANYRYTF.

There are many counts of this clonotype. The chain is built from TRBV7-9 and TRBJ2-2, with 11 bases that match TRBD2. Germline V gene lookup returns CDR1 SEHNR and CDR2 FQNEAQ (reference sequence). The CDR3 is made up of 14 amino acids. The trim removed 4 bases at V and 6 bases at J, leaving 1 base unmatched. CDR3 DNA: TGTGCCAGCAGCTCGACTAGCGGGGCCGGGGAGCTGTTTTTT. Its protein product is CASSSTSGAGELFF.

This clonotype was picked up a small number of times. The V and J genes are TRBV21-1 and TRBJ2-1; the D call of TRBD1 is as the table states it, not checked on the DNA. TRBV21-1 is deemed a pseudogene. The CDR3 runs 17 residues. The CDR3 bases are TGTGCCAGCAGCAAAGCGTGTATGACGGGGGGGTACAATGAGCAGTTCTTC. Amino acids: CASSKACMTGGYNEQFF.

This clonotype was recorded many times. The chain couples TRBV18 to TRBJ2-3, with D perhaps TRBD1 or TRBD2 (5 bases each). The CDR3 is made up of 16 amino acids. Trimming took 2 bases from V and 2 from J, leaving 14 bases between them. Germline loops: CDR1 KGHSH, CDR2 LQKENI. In DNA form, the CDR3 reads TGTGCCAGCTCACCAGTGGGACCCCCCATCACAGATACGCAGTATTTT. Encoded protein: CASSPVGPPITDTQYF. Drawing the rest from reference TRBV18 and TRBJ2-3, the complete variable domain is NAGVMQNPRHLVRRRGQEARLRCSPMKGHSHVYWYRQLPEEGLKFMVYLQKENIIDESGMPKERFSAEFPKEGPSILRIQQVVRGDSAAYFCASSPVGPPITDTQYFGPGTRLTVL.

The CDR3 protein is CASSRDEETQYF. The DNA for the CDR3 is TGTGCCAGCAGTCGGGACGAAGAGACCCAGTACTTC. The chain has TRBV12-3 or TRBV12-4 and TRBJ2-5; D tentatively fits TRBD1 or TRBD2 (5 bases each). V was shortened by 5 bases and J by 3 bases, with 7 bases between the two germline ends. CDR3 length equals 12 residues.

V is TRBV29-1 and J is TRBJ1-1; possibly TRBD1 for D (6 bases). The CDR3 totals 13 residues. Germline CDR1 and CDR2: SQVTM and ANQGSEA. V was shortened by 4 bases and J by 6 bases, with 15 bases between the two germline ends. CDR3 region: CSVALVEGAEAFF. CDR3 bases: TGCAGCGTTGCCCTGGTAGAGGGGGCTGAAGCTTTCTTT.

This clonotype occurred a few times. The chain uses TRBV5-1 and TRBJ2-3; 8 nucleotides agree with TRBD2. There are 15 residues in the CDR3. Germline lookup yields CDR1 SGHRS and CDR2 YFSETQ. The junction had 8 bases not matched to a gene; V was cut back by 2 bases and J by 6 bases. This CDR3 reads CASSFDGGAWDTQYF. The CDR3 DNA sequence: TGCGCCAGCAGCTTCGACGGGGGGGCCTGGGATACGCAGTATTTT.

The sample holds a few counts of this clonotype. The chain is built from TRBV12-3 or TRBV12-4 and TRBJ1-1; D gene unclear. The CDR3 extends over 14 amino acids. V dropped 3 bases and J dropped 0 bases, with 8 bases sitting between them. The CDR3 nucleotides read TGTGCCAGCAGTTTCTCAAGTATGAACACTGAAGCTTTCTTT. Protein sequence: CASSFSSMNTEAFF.

This clonotype was counted ten times or more. The chain couples TRBV5-5 to TRBJ2-3; unclear D gene. The CDR3 runs to 14 residues. Germline V gene data show CDR1 as SGHKS and CDR2 as YYEKEE (reference sequence). V was cut by 0 bases and J by 2 bases, with 7 bases left in between. CDR3 sequence: CASSLAVATDTQYF. CDR3 nucleotides: TGTGCCAGCAGCTTGGCCGTCGCCACAGATACGCAGTATTTT.

In its sample, this clonotype was seen a few times. The chain links TRBV7-2 to TRBJ1-6; D not resolved. This CDR3 contains 17 residues. CDR1 SGHTA and CDR2 FQGNSA come from the germline V gene. The V gene lost 1 base and the J gene lost 0 bases, with 10 bases spanning the gap. The DNA for the CDR3 is TGTGCCAGCAGCTTAGGCCCGGCGAGCTCCTATAATTCACCCCTCCACTTT. It translates to CASSLGPASSYNSPLHF.

A few counts support this clonotype. This rearrangement joins TRBV15 to TRBJ1-1; possible D gene TRBD1, 6 bases. CDR1 LNHNV and CDR2 YYDKDF come from the germline V gene (reference sequence). This CDR3 is 13 amino acids long. The germline V and J ends were trimmed by 1 base and 12 bases, with 15 bases remaining between them. DNA for the CDR3: TGTGCCACCAGCAGAGTTGGGACAAGAGGAACTTTCTTT. It is translated as CATSRVGTRGTFF. The whole variable domain, remainder taken from reference TRBV15 and TRBJ1-1, is DAMVIQNPRYQVTQFGKPVTLSCSQTLNHNVMYWYQQKSSQAPKLLFHYYDKDFNNEADTPDNFQSRRPNTSFCFLDIRSPGLGDTAMYLCATSRVGTRGTFFGQGTRLTVV.

This clonotype was counted ten times or more. The V call is TRBV24-1, the J call TRBJ2-2; 13 positions match TRBD2. V lost 7 bases and J lost 1; bases outside the gene matches: 5. The CDR3 loop spans 17 amino acids. Germline V gene sequence: CDR1 KGHDR, CDR2 SFDVKD. The CDR3 DNA sequence: TGTGCCACCAGGAGACTAGCGGGGGGACTGAACACCGGGGAGCTGTTTTTT. Protein sequence: CATRRLAGGLNTGELFF.